What follows describes a single T cell receptor beta chain. The antigen is not known. The PCR contained 60 Vbeta and 13 Jbeta primers. Repertoires were generated with immunoSEQ multiplex PCR, while TCRdb's copy carries only in-frame clones and drops some. Of some 120,000 clones in the sample, roughly two thirds are singletons; the top ten hold roughly 1.6%. This sample was included in a study of cytomegalovirus exposure and HLA in healthy donors. Study conclusions and caveats: Most CMV-associated TCR beta chains were later found to appear HLA-restricted.

CDR3 length: 15 residues. Trimming at V came to 1 base and at J to 4 bases, leaving 3 bases not matched to a gene. Germline CDR1 SGHRS, CDR2 YFSETQ. Sequencing was done on a sample of PBMCs. The V call is TRBV5-1, the J call TRBJ2-3; TRBD2 matches at 10 bases. The TCR originated in a man aged 25-45 years in good health and CMV-seropositive. The CDR3 nucleotides read TGCGCCAGCAGCTTGCGGCTAGCGGGAGCAGATACGCAGTATTTT. Translating gives CASSLRLAGADTQYF.